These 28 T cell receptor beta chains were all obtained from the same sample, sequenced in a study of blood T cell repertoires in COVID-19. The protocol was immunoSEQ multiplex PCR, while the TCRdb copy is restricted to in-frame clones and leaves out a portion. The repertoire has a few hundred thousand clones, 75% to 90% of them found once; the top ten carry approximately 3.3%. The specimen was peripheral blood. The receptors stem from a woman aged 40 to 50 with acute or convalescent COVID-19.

CDR3 bases: TGTGCCAGCAAGGGGACTTACTATTCACCCCTCCACTTT. Translating gives CASKGTYYSPLHF. The chain joins TRBV2 to TRBJ1-6; weak D call: TRBD1 (5 bases). The CDR3 length is 13 residues. Germline V gene sequence: CDR1 SNHLY, CDR2 FYNNEI. V lost 7 bases and J lost 8, with 12 bases in between.

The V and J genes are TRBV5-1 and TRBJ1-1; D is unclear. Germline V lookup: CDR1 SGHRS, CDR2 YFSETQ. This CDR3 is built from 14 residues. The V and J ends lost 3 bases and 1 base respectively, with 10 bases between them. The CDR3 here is CASSSAGQNTEAFF. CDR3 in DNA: TGCGCCAGCAGCTCCGCGGGTCAGAACACTGAAGCTTTCTTT.

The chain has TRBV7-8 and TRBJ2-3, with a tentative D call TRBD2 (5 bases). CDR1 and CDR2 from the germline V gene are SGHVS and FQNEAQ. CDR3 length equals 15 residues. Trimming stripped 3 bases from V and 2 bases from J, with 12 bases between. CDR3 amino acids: CASSFGELDTDTQYF. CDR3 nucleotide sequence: TGTGCCAGCAGCTTCGGGGAACTAGACACAGATACGCAGTATTTT.

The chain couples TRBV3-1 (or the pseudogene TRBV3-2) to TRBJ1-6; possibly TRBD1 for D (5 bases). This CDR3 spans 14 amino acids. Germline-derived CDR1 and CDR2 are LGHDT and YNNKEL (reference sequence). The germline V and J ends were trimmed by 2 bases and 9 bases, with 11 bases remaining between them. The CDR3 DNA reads TGTGCCAGCAGCCAAAACCAGGGTGCTTCACCCCTCCACTTT. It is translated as CASSQNQGASPLHF.

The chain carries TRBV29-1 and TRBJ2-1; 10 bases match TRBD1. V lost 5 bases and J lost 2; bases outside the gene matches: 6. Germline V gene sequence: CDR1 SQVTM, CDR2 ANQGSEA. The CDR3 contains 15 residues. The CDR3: CSVTRTGGAYNEQFF. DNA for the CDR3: TGCAGCGTTACCAGGACAGGGGGTGCCTACAATGAGCAGTTCTTC.

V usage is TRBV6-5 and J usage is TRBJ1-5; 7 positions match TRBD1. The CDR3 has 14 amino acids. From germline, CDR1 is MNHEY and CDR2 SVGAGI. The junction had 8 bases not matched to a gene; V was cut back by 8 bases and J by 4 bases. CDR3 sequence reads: CASVRDRSNQPQHF. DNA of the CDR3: TGTGCCAGCGTCCGGGACAGATCTAATCAGCCCCAGCATTTT.

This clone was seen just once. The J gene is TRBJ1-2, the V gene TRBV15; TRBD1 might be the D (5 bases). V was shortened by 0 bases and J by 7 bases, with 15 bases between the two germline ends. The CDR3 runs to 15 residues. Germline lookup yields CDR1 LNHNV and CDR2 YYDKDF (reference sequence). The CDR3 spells CATSRDSGREGGYTF. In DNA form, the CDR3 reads TGTGCCACCAGCAGAGATTCGGGCAGGGAGGGTGGCTACACCTTC.

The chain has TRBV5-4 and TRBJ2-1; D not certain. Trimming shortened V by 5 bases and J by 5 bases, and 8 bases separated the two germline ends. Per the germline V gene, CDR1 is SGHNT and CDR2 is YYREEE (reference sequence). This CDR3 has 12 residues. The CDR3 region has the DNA TGTGCCAGCAGGAGAGAAAACAATGAGCAGTTCTTC. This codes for CASRRENNEQFF.

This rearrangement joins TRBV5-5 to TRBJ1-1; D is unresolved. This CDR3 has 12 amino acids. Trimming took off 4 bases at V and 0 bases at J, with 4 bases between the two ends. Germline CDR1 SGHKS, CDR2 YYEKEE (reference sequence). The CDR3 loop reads CASSPMNTEAFF. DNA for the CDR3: TGTGCCAGCAGCCCAATGAACACTGAAGCTTTCTTT.

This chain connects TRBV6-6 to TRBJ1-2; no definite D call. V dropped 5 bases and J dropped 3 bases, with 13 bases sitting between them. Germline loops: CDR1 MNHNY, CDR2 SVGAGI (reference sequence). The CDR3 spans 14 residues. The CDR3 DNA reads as TGTGCCAGCAGTACGTCCCGGGGAGACTATGGCTACACCTTC. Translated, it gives CASSTSRGDYGYTF.

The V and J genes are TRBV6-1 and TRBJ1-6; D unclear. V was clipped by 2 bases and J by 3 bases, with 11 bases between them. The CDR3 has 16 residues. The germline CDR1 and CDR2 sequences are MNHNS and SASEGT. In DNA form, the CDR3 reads TGTGCCAGCAGTGAACCCGTCGCCAGCTATAATTCACCCCTCCACTTT. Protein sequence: CASSEPVASYNSPLHF.

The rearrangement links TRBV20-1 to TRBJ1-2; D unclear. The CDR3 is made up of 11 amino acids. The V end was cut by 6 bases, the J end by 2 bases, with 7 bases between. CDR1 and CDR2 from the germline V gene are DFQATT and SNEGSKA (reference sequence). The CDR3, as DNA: TGCAGTGCCCCGAGGAACTATGGCTACACCTTC. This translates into CSAPRNYGYTF.

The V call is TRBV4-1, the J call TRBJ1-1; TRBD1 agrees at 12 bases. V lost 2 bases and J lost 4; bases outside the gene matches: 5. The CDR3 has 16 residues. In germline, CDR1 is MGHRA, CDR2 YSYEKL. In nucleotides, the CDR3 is TGCGCCAGCAGCCAAAAGGGGACAGGGGGCAGCACTGAAGCTTTCTTT. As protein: CASSQKGTGGSTEAFF.

Written as DNA, the CDR3 is TGCGCCAGCAGTGCTACCTACAATGAGCAGTTCTTC. This gives the protein CASSATYNEQFF. V gene TRBV10-1 combines with J gene TRBJ2-1, with D unresolved. The ends were cut back, 4 bases at V and 2 bases at J, with 3 bases in the middle. There are 12 residues in the CDR3. Germline CDR1 WNHNN, CDR2 SYGVQD (reference sequence).

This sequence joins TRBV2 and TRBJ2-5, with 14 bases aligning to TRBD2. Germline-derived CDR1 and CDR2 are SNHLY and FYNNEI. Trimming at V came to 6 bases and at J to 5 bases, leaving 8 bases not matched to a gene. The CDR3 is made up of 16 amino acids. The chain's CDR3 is CASRLRLAGGPETQYF. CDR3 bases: TGTGCCAGCAGACTCAGACTAGCGGGGGGGCCGGAGACCCAGTACTTC.

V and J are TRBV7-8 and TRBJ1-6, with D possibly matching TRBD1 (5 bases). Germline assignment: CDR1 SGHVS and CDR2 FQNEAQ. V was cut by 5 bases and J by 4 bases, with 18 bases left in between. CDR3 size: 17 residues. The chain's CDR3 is CASSQGALGIYNSPLHF. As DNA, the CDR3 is TGTGCCAGCAGCCAAGGGGCGCTTGGTATTTATAATTCACCCCTCCACTTT.

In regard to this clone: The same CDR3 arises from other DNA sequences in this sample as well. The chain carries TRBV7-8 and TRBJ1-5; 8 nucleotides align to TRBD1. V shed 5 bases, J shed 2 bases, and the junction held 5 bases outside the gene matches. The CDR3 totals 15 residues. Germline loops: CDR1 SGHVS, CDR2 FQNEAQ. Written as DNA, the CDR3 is TGTGCCAGCAGCCCGGACAGGGTAGGCAATCAGCCCCAGCATTTT. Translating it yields CASSPDRVGNQPQHF.

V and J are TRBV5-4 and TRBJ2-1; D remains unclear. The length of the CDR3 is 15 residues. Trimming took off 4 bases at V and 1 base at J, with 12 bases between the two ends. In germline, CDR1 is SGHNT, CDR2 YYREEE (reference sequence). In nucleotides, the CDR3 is TGTGCCAGCAGCCCACCGGGTGTGTCCTACAATGAGCAGTTCTTC. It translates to CASSPPGVSYNEQFF. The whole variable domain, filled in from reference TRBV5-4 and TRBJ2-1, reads ETGVTQSPTHLIKTRGQQVTLRCSSQSGHNTVSWYQQALGQGPQFIFQYYREEENGRGNFPPRFSGLQFPNYSSELNVNALELDDSALYLCASSPPGVSYNEQFFGPGTRLTVL.

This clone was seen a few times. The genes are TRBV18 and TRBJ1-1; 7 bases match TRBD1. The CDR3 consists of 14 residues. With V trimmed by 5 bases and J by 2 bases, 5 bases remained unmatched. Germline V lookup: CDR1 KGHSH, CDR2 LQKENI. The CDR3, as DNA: TGTGCCAGCTCAGGCAGGACAGGCAACACTGAAGCTTTCTTT. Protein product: CASSGRTGNTEAFF.

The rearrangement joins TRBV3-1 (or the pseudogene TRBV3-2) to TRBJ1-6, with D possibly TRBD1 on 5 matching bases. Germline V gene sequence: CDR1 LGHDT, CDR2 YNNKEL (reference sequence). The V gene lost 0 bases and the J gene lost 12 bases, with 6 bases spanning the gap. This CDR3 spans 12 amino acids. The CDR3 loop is CASSQDRGPLHF. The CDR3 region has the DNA TGTGCCAGCAGCCAAGATAGGGGACCCCTCCACTTT.

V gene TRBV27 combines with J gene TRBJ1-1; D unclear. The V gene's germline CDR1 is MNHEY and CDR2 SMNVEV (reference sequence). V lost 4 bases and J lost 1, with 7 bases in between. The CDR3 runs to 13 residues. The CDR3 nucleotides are TGTGCCAGCAGTTCAGAAACGAACACTGAAGCTTTCTTT. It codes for CASSSETNTEAFF.

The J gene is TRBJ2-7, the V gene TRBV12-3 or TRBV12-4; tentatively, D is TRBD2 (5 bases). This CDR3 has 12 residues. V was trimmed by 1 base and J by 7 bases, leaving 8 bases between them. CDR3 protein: CASSLGRGEQYV. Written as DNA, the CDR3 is TGTGCCAGCAGTTTAGGACGGGGAGAGCAGTACGTC.

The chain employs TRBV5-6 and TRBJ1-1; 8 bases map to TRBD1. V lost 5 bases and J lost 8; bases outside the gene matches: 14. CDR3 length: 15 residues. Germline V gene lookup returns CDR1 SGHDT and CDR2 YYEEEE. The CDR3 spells CASRWGRGRVREAFF. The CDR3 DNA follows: TGTGCCAGCAGGTGGGGCAGGGGGCGGGTCCGAGAAGCTTTCTTT.

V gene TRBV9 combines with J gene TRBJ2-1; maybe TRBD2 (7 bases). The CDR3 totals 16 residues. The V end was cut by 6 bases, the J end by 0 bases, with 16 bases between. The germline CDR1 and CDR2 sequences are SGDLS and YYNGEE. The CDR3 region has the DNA TGTGCCAGCAATCGCGGGGGCATTAGCTCCTACAATGAGCAGTTCTTC. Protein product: CASNRGGISSYNEQFF.

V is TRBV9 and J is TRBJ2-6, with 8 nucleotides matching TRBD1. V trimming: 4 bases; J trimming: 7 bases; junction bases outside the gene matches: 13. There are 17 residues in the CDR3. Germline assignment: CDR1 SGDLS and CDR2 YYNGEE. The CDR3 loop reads CASSPNSGGAFANVLTF. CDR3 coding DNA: TGTGCCAGCAGCCCAAACTCAGGGGGCGCCTTCGCCAACGTCCTGACTTTC.

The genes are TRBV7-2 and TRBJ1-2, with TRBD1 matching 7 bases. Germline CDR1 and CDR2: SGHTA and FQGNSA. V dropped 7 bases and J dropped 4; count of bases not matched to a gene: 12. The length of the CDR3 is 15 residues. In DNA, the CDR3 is TGTGCCAGCAACCTAAACCGGGACAGAATCTATGGCTACACCTTC. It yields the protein CASNLNRDRIYGYTF.

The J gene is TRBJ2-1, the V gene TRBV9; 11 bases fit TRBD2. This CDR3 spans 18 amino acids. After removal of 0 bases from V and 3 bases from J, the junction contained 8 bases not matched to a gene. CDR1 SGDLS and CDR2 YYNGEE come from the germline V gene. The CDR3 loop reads CASSVGGSGGVGYNEQFF. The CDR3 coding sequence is TGTGCCAGCAGCGTAGGAGGTAGCGGGGGGGTGGGCTACAATGAGCAGTTCTTC.

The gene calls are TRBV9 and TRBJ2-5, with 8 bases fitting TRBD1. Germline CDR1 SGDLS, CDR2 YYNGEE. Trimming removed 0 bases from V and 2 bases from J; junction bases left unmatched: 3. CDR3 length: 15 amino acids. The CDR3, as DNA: TGTGCCAGCAGCGTAGCGGGACAGGTACAAGAGACCCAGTACTTC. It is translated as CASSVAGQVQETQYF.